This paragraph reports one T cell receptor beta chain. Its antigen target is currently unknown. No much larger clone exists at a distance of one base, and base qualities are not known. Library method: the immunoSEQ multiplex PCR assay. From the authors' description of their analysis: A statistical classification framework was built for diagnosing cytomegalovirus status from the catalog of TCR beta chain sequences. TCRdb's version of the immuneACCESS table is confined to in-frame rearrangements and falls short of the full clone set. An unresolved V gene accounts for under half of the shortfall where checked; the remainder is of unknown origin. Clonal size and the V and J genes are those of that table, whereas D and trimming came from the DNA. The sample includes fewer than 200,000 clones, with around 85% observed a single time. Approximately 15% of the sample lies in the top ten. These data originate in a study of cytomegalovirus exposure and HLA in healthy donors (TCRdb year 2017). For the wider study: According to a later analysis, the 120 or so validation repertoires were produced on the same platform as the 666 repertoires of the first cohort. The study aimed to test whether cataloging public T cell receptors could reveal signatures of past pathogen exposure. Along with the roughly 610-subject first cohort, a separate validation cohort of 120 different subjects was used. The study combined high-throughput TCR immunosequencing, statistical association of individual TCRs with disease status, and machine learning to predict cytomegalovirus infection status.

The donors belonged to the validation cohort of around 110 subjects, which was separate from the approximately 610-subject first cohort. Relative to germline, V is 6 bases shorter and J is 3 bases shorter, with 9 bases between their ends. Via the germline V gene, CDR1 is MGHRA and CDR2 YSYEKL. From the cysteine through the phenylalanine, the CDR3 covers 13 amino acids. Only the CDR3 portion is preserved as DNA: 39 bases, with reading frame beginning at the first base. The paper as a whole reports these results and caveats: According to the authors, the approach could potentially be generalized to other disease states and immunological phenotypes. Three of the identified cytomegalovirus-associated TCR beta chains were confirmed in vitro to be specific for cytomegalovirus antigens. Of the cluster scores, approximately 95% were above 0 in a later analysis, which found that TCRs clustered in the first cohort also tended to co-occur in the 95 to 150 validation repertoires. The validation cohort had no HLA typing available for a later analysis, so co-occurrence within that cohort was assessed over all 120 or so repertoires. While some public TCRs were present in many individuals, most TCR sequences turned up only very rarely across donors. Cytomegalovirus status was reported to be diagnosed by the classifier with high specificity and sensitivity in both the original and validation cohorts. A total of 150 to 200 TCR beta chains were listed by the study as associated with cytomegalovirus.

Sequenced: PBMCs. This sequence originates from a man younger than 35 in good health and CMV-seropositive. Recombination joined TRBV4-1 with TRBJ2-1; a weak D assignment points to TRBD2 (5 bases agree). The bases are TGCGCCAGCAGGGATGGGAGCTACAATGAGCAGTTCTTC. Its translation reads: CASRDGSYNEQFF.